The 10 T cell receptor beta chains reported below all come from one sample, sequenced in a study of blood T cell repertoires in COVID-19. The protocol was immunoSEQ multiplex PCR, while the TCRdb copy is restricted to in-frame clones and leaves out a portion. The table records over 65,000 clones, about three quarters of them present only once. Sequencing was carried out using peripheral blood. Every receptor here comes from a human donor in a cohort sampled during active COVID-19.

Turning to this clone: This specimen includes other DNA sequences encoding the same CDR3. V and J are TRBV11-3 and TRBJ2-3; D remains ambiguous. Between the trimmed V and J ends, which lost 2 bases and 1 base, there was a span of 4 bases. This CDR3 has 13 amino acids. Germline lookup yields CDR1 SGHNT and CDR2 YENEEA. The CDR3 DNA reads TGTGCCAGCAGCTTAAGCGGCACAGATACGCAGTATTTT. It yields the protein CASSLSGTDTQYF.

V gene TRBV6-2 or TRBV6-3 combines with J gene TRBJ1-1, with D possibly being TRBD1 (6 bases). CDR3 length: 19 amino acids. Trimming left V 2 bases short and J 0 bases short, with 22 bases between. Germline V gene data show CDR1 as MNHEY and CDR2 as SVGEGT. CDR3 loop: CASSYLHRDTIRMNTEAFF. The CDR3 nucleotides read TGTGCCAGCAGTTACCTCCATCGGGACACCATCCGCATGAACACTGAAGCTTTCTTT.

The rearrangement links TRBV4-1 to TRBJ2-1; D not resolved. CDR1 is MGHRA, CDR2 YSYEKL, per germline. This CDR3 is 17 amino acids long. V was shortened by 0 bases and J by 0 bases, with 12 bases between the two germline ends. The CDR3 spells CASSQEMGSSSYNEQFF. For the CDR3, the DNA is TGCGCCAGCAGCCAAGAGATGGGTTCTAGCTCCTACAATGAGCAGTTCTTC.

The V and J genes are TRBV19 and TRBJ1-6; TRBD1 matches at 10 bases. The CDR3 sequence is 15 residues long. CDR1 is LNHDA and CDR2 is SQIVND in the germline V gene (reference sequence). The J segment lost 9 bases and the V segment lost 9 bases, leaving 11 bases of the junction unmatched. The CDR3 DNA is TGTGCCAGCCGGGACAGGGGTTCGCTGGTTTCACCCCTCCACTTT. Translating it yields CASRDRGSLVSPLHF.

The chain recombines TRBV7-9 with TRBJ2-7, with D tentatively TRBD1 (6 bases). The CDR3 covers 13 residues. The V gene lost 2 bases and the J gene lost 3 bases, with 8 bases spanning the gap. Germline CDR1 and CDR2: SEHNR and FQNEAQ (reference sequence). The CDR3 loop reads CASSLLDSYEQYF. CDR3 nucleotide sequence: TGTGCCAGCAGCTTATTGGACAGCTACGAGCAGTACTTC.

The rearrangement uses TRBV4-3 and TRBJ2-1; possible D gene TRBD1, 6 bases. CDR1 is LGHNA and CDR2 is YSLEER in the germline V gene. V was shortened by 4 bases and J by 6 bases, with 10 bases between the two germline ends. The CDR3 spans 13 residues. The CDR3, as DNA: TGCGCCAGCAGCCTTATACAGGGCAATGAGCAGTTCTTC. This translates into CASSLIQGNEQFF.

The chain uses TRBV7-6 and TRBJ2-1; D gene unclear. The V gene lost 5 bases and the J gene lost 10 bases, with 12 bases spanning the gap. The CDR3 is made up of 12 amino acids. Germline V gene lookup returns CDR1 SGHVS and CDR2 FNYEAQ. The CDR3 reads CASSVPFGEQFF. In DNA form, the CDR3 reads TGTGCCAGCAGCGTCCCCTTCGGGGAGCAGTTCTTC.

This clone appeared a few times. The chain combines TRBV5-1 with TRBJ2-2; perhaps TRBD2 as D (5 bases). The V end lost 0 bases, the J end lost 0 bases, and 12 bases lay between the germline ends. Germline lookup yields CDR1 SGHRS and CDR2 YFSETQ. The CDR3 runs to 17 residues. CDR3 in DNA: TGCGCCAGCAGCTTGGGGCCCAGCGGACCGAACACCGGGGAGCTGTTTTTT. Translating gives CASSLGPSGPNTGELFF. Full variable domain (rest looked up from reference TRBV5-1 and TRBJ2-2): KAGVTQTPRYLIKTRGQQVTLSCSPISGHRSVSWYQQTPGQGLQFLFEYFSETQRNKGNFPGRFSGRQFSNSRSEMNVSTLELGDSALYLCASSLGPSGPNTGELFFGEGSRLTVL.

The CDR3 sequence is CASSRDTDTGELFF. As DNA, the CDR3 is TGTGCCAGCAGCCGGGATACCGACACCGGGGAGCTGTTTTTT. The rearrangement links TRBV11-3 to TRBJ2-2; D is perhaps TRBD2 (5 bases). The V end was cut by 5 bases, the J end by 3 bases, with 10 bases between. Germline CDR1 is SGHNT and CDR2 is YENEEA. The CDR3 loop spans 14 amino acids.

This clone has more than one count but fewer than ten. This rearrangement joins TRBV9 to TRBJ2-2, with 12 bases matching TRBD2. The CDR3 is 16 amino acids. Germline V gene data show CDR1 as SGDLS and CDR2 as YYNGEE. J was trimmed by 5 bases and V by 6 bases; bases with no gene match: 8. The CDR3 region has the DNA TGTGCCAGCACCGCCACCGGGACTAGCGGGACCGGGGAGCTGTTTTTT. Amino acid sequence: CASTATGTSGTGELFF.